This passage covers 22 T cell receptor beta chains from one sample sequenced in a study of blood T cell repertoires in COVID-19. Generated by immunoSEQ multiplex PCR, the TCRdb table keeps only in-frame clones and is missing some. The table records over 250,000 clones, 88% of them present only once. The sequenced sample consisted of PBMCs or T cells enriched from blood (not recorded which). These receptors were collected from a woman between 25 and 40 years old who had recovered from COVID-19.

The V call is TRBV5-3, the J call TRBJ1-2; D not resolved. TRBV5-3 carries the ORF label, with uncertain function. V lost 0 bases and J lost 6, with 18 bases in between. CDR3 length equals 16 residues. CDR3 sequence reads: CARSLEPGSGVDGYTF. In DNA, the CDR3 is TGTGCCAGAAGCTTGGAGCCCGGGAGTGGAGTTGATGGCTACACCTTC.

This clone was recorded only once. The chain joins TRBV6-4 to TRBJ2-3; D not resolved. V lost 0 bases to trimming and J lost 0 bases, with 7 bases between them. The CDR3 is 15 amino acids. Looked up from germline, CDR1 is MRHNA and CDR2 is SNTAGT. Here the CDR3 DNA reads TGTGCCAGCAGTGACTCGCGGTCTAGCACAGATACGCAGTATTTT. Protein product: CASSDSRSSTDTQYF.

CDR3 sequence: CASTSGTGGPDEQYF. The CDR3 DNA sequence: TGTGCCAGCACTTCCGGGACAGGGGGCCCCGACGAGCAGTACTTC. This rearrangement joins TRBV6-7 to TRBJ2-7, with TRBD1 identical over 12 bases. TRBV6-7 is labeled an ORF, and its function is uncertain. The J segment lost 5 bases and the V segment lost 7 bases, leaving 9 bases of the junction unmatched. The CDR3 totals 15 residues.

The CDR3 here is CASSYEQLAGGGNEQFF. CDR3 in DNA: TGTGCCAGCAGTTATGAGCAACTAGCGGGAGGAGGAAATGAGCAGTTCTTC. The rearrangement joins TRBV6-2 or TRBV6-3 to TRBJ2-1; 12 bases agree with TRBD2. The CDR3 is 17 amino acids. The V and J ends lost 3 bases and 7 bases, in that order; junction bases with no gene match: 10. In germline, CDR1 is MNHEY, CDR2 SVGEGT.

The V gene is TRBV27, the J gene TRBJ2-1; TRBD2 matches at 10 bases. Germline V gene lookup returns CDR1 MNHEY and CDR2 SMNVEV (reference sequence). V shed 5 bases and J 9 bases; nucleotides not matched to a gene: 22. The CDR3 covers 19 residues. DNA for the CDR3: TGTGCCAGCAGTACTGGGACAGCTAGCGGGAGTCGAGTGGCAAGTGAGCAGTTCTTC. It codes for CASSTGTASGSRVASEQFF.

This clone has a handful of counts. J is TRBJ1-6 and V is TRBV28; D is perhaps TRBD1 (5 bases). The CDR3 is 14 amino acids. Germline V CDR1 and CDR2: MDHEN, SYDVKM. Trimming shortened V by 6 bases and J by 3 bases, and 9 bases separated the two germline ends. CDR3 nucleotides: TGTGCCAGCAGAAGGACAATCTATAATTCACCCCTCCACTTT. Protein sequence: CASRRTIYNSPLHF.

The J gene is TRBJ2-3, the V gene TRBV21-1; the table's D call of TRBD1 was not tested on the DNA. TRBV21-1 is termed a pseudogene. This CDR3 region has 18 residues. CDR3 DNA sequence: TGTGCCAGCAGCCCCCCCGGACAGGGGTTAAGAGAGGCAGATACGCAGTATTTT. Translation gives CASSPPGQGLREADTQYF.

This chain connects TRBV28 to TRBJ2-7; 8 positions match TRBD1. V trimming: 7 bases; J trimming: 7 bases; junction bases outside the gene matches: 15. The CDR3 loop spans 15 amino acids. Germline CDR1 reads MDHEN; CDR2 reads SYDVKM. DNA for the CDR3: TGTGCCAGCACTCCTAGGACAGGGCGGATTCTTGAGCAGTACTTC. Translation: CASTPRTGRILEQYF.

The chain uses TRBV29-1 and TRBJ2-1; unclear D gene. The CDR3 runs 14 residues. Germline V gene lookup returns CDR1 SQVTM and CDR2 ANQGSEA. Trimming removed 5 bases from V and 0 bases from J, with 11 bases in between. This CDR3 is CSVPAVSSYNEQFF. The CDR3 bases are TGCAGCGTTCCGGCGGTTAGCTCCTACAATGAGCAGTTCTTC.

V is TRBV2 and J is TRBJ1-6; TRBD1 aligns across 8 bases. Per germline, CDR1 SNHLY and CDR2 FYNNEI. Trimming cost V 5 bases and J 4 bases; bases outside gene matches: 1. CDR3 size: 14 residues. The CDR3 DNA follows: TGTGCCAGCAGTTGGACAGGGTATAATTCACCCCTCCACTTT. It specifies CASSWTGYNSPLHF. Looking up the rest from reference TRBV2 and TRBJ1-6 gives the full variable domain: EPEVTQTPSHQVTQMGQEVILRCVPISNHLYFYWYRQILGQKVEFLVSFYNNEISEKSEIFDDQFSVERPDGSNFTLKIRSTKLEDSAMYFCASSWTGYNSPLHFGNGTRLTVT.

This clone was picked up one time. CDR3 sequence reads: CASSLETFHYGYTF. The CDR3 DNA reads TGTGCCAGCAGCTTAGAGACATTCCACTATGGCTACACCTTC. The gene calls are TRBV7-9 and TRBJ1-2; no definite D call. V was clipped by 1 base and J by 3 bases, with 9 bases between them. Germline V gene data show CDR1 as SEHNR and CDR2 as FQNEAQ (reference sequence). This CDR3 is 14 amino acids long. The full variable domain, rest sourced from reference TRBV7-9 and TRBJ1-2, is DTGVSQNPRHKITKRGQNVTFRCDPISEHNRLYWYRQTLGQGPEFLTYFQNEAQLEKSRLLSDRFSAERPKGSFSTLEIQRTEQGDSAMYLCASSLETFHYGYTFGSGTRLTVV.

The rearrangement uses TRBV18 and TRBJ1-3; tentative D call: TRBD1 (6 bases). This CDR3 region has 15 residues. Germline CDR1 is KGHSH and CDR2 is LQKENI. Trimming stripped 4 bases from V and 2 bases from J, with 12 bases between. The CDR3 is CASSQQGGPGNTIYF. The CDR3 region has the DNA TGTGCCAGCTCACAACAGGGTGGGCCTGGAAACACCATATATTTT.

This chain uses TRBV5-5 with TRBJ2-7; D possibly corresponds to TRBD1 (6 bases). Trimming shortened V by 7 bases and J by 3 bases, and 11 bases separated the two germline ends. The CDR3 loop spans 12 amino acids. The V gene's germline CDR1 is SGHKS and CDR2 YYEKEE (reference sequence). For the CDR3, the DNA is TGTGCCAGCGCCAAGGGGGTCTACGAGCAGTACTTC. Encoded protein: CASAKGVYEQYF.

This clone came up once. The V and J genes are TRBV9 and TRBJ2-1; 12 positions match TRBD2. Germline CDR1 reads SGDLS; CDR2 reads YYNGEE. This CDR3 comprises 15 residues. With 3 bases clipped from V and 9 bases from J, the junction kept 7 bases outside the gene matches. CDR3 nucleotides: TGTGCCAGCAGCGCCGCTAGCGGGGGGGCTCTTGAGCAGTTCTTC. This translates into CASSAASGGALEQFF.

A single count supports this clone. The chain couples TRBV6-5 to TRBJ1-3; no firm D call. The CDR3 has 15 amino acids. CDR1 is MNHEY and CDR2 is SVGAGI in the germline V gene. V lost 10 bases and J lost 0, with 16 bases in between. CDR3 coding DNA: TGTGCCACCCAGAAGGGCCGGGGCTCTGGAAACACCATATATTTT. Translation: CATQKGRGSGNTIYF.

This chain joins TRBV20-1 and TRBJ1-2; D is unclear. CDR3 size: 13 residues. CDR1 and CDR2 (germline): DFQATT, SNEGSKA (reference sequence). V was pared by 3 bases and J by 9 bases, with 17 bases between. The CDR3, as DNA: TGCAGTGCTAGTATTCCAGGCCCTGTAAGCTACACCTTC. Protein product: CSASIPGPVSYTF.

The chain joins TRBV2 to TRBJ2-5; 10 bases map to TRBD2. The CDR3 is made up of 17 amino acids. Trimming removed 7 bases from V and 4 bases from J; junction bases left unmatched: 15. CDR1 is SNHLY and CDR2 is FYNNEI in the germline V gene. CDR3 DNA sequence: TGTGCCAGCACTCCGACTAGCGGGCAGATTCCTAGAGAGACCCAGTACTTC. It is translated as CASTPTSGQIPRETQYF.

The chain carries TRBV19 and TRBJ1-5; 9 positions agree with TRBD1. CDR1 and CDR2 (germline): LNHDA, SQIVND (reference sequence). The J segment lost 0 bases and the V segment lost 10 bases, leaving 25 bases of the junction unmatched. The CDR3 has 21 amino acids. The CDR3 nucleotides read TGTGCCAACTACCCCGGGACAGGGTTTTTATTGAGACGGAATAGCAATCAGCCCCAGCATTTT. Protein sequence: CANYPGTGFLLRRNSNQPQHF.

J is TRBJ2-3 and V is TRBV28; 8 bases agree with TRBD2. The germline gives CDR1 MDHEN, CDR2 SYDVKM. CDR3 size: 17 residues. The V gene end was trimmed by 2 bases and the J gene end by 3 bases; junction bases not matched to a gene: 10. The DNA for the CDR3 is TGTGCCAGCAGTTTACCCGGGGGGGCCTTAAGGACAGATACGCAGTATTTT. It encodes CASSLPGGALRTDTQYF. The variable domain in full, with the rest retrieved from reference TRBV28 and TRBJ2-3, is DVKVTQSSRYLVKRTGEKVFLECVQDMDHENMFWYRQDPGLGLRLIYFSYDVKMKEKGDIPEGYSVSREKKERFSLILESASTNQTSMYLCASSLPGGALRTDTQYFGPGTRLTVL.

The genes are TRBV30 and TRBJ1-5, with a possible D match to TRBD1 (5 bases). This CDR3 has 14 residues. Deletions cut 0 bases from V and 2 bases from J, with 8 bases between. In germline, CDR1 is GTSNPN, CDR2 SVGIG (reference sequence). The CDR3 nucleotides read TGTGCCTGGAGTGTACAGGCAGGCAATCAGCCCCAGCATTTT. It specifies CAWSVQAGNQPQHF.

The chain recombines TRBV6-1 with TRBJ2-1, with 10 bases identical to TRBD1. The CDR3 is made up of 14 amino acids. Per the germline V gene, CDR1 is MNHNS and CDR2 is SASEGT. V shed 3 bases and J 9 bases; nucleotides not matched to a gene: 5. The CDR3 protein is CASSETGGQSEQFF. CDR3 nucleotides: TGTGCCAGCAGTGAGACAGGGGGCCAGAGTGAGCAGTTCTTC.

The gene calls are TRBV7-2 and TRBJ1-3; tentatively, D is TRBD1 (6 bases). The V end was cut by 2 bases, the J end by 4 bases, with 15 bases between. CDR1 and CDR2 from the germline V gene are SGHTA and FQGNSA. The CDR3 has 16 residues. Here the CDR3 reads CASSLIVGTRGNTIYF. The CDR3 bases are TGTGCCAGCAGCTTAATTGTAGGGACAAGGGGAAACACCATATATTTT.